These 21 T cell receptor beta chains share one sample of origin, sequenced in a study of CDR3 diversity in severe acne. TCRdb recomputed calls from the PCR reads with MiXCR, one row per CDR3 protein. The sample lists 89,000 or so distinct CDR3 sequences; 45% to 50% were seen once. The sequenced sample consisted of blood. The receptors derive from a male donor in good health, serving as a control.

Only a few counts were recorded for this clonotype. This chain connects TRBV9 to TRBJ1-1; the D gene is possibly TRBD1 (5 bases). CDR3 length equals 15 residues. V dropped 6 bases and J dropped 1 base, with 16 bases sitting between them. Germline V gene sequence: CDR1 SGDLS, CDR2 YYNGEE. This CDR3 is CASTTGGEANTEAFF. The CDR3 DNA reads TGTGCCAGCACCACTGGAGGGGAGGCGAACACTGAAGCTTTCTTT.

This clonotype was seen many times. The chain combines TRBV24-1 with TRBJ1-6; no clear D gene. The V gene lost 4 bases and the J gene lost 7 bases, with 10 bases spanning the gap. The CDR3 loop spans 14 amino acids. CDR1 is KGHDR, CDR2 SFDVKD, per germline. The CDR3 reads CATSDRYLNSPLHF. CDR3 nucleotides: TGTGCCACCAGTGACCGGTACTTGAATTCACCCCTCCACTTT.

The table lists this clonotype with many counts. The CDR3 loop reads CASSLPKGDPNTGELFF. For the CDR3, the DNA is TGTGCCAGCAGCTTACCCAAAGGGGATCCGAACACCGGGGAGCTGTTTTTT. The V gene is TRBV7-8, the J gene TRBJ2-2; the D gene is possibly TRBD1 (5 bases). The CDR3 totals 17 residues. From germline, CDR1 is SGHVS and CDR2 FQNEAQ. The V end lost 2 bases, the J end lost 0 bases, and 13 bases lay between the germline ends. Full variable domain (missing parts from reference TRBV7-8 and TRBJ2-2): GAGVSQSPRYKVAKRGQDVALRCDPISGHVSLFWYQQALGQGPEFLTYFQNEAQLDKSGLPSDRFFAERPEGSVSTLKIQRTQQEDSAVYLCASSLPKGDPNTGELFFGEGSRLTVL.

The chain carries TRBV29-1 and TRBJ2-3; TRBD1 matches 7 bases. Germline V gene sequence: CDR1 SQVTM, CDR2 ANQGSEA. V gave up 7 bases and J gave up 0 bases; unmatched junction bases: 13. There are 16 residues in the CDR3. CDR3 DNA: TGCAGCGCGCTTGTGATAGACAGGGTTAGCACAGATACGCAGTATTTT. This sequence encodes CSALVIDRVSTDTQYF.

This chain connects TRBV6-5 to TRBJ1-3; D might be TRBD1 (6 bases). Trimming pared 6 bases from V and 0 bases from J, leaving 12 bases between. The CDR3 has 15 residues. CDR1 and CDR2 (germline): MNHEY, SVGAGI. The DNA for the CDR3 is TGTGCCAGCAGCCGACAGGAGGTCTCTGGAAACACCATATATTTT. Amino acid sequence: CASSRQEVSGNTIYF.

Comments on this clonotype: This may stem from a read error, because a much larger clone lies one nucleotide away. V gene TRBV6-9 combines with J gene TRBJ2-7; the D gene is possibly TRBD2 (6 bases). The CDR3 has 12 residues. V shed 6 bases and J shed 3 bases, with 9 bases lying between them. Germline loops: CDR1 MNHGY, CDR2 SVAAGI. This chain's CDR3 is CASRRDGYEQYF. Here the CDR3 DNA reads TGTGCCAGCAGGCGGGACGGCTACGAGCAGTACTTC.

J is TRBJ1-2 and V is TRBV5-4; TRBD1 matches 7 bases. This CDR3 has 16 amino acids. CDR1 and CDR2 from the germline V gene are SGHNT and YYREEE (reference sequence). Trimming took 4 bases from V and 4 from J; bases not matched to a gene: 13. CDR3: CASSGGTDTLIYGYTF. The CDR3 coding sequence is TGTGCCAGCAGCGGCGGGACAGACACCTTGATCTATGGCTACACCTTC.

As DNA, the CDR3 is TGTGCCACCAGCCCCCCTTTAGGACTGAAGACTAGCGGGATTGTCGAGCAGTACTTC. It codes for CATSPPLGLKTSGIVEQYF. The rearrangement links TRBV15 to TRBJ2-7, with 11 bases lining up with TRBD2. The CDR3 length is 19 residues. Germline trimming cut 5 bases from V and 6 bases from J; bases unmatched to any gene: 21. CDR1 is LNHNV, CDR2 YYDKDF, per germline (reference sequence).

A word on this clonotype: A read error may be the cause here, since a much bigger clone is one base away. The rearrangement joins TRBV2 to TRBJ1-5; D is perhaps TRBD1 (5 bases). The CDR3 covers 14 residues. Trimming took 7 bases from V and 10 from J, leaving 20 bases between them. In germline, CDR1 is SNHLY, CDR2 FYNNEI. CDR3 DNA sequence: TGTGCCAGCACCTATGACCGGGACGGTGACCCCCAGCATTTT. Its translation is CASTYDRDGDPQHF.

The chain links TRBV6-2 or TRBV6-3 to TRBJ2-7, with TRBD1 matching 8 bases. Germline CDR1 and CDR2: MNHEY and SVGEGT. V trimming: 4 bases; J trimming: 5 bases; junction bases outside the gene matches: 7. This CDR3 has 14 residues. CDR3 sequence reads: CASSSRDRINEQYF. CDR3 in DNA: TGTGCCAGCAGTTCCCGGGACAGGATCAACGAGCAGTACTTC.

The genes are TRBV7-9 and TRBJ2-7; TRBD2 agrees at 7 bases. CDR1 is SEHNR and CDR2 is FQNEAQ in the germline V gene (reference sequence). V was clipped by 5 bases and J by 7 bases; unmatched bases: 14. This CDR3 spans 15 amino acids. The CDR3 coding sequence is TGTGCCAGCAGCCCCCCCCGGACTAGGACGGGGGAGCAGTACTTC. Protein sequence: CASSPPRTRTGEQYF. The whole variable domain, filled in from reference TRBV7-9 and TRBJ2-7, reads DTGVSQNPRHKITKRGQNVTFRCDPISEHNRLYWYRQTLGQGPEFLTYFQNEAQLEKSRLLSDRFSAERPKGSFSTLEIQRTEQGDSAMYLCASSPPRTRTGEQYFGPGTRLTVT.

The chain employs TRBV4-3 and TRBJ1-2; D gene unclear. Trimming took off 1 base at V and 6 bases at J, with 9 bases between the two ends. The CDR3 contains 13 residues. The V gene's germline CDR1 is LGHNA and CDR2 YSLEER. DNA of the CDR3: TGCGCCAGCAGCCAAGGAGGGTGGGATGGCTACACCTTC. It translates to CASSQGGWDGYTF.

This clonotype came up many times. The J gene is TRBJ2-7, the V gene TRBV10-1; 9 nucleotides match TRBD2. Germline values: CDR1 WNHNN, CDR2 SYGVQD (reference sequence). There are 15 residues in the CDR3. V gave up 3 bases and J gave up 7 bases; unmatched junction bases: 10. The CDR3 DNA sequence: TGCGCCAGCAGTGACCCCGCGGCGGGAGGGTATGAGCAGTACTTC. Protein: CASSDPAAGGYEQYF.

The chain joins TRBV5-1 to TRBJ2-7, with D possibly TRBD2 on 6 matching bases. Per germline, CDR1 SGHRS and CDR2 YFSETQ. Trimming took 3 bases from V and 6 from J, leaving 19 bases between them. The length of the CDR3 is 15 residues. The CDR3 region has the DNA TGCGCCAGCAGCTATTCCCGGGACGGGGGAGGCGAGCAGTACTTC. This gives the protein CASSYSRDGGGEQYF.

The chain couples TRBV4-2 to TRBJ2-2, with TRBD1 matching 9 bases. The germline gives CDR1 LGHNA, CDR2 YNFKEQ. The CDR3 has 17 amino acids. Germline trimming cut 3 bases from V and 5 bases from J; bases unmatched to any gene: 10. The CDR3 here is CASSQAVGQGRTGELFF. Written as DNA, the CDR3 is TGTGCCAGCAGCCAGGCAGTGGGACAGGGTAGGACCGGGGAGCTGTTTTTT.

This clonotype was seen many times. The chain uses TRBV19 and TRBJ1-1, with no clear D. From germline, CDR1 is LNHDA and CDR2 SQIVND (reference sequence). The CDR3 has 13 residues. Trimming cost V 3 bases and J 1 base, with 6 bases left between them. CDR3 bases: TGTGCCAGTAGTATTTCGTGGAACACTGAAGCTTTCTTT. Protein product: CASSISWNTEAFF.

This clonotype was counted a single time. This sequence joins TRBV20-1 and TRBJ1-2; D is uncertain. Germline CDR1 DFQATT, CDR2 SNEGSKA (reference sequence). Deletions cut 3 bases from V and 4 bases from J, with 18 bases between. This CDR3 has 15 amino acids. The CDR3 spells CSASNRGGKSYGYTF. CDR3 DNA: TGCAGTGCTAGTAATCGGGGAGGGAAAAGCTATGGCTACACCTTC.

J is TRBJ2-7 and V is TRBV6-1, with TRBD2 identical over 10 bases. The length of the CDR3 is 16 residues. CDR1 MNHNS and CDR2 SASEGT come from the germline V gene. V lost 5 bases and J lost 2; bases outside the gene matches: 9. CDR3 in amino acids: CASSQRTGTSAYEQYF. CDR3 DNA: TGTGCCAGCAGTCAGCGAACAGGGACTAGCGCCTACGAGCAGTACTTC.

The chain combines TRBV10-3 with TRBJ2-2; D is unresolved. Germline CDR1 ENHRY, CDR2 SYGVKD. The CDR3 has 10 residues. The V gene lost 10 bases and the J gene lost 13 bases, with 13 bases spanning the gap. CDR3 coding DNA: TGTGCCAGCAGACGCACCGGGCTGTTTTTT. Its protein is CASRRTGLFF.

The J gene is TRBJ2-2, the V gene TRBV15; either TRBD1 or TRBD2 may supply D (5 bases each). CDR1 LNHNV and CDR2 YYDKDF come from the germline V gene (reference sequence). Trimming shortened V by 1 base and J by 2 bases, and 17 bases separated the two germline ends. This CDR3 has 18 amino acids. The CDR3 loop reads CATSRGGRDGRNTGELFF. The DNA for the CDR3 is TGTGCCACCAGCAGAGGAGGTCGGGACGGCCGAAACACCGGGGAGCTGTTTTTT.

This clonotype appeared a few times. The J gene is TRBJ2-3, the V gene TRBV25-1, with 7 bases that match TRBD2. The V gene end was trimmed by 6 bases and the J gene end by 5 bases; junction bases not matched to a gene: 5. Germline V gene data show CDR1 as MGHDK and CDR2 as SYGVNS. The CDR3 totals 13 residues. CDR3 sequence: CASRDWGGDTQYF. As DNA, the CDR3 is TGTGCCAGCAGGGATTGGGGGGGAGATACGCAGTATTTT.